What follows is one TCR beta chain and its context. Its antigen is unidentified. The data stem from a study of blood T cells in healthy people across ages. Study-wide results and caveats: Long-lived donors exceeded aged donors in naive CD4+ cells and diversity. Strong correlation was found linking TCR beta diversity to naive T cell percentage. Across the age range, TCR beta diversity per million T cells fell in a roughly linear way.

The second PCR ran roughly 6 to 11 cycles with a sample-barcoded 5' primer and J-beta primers. Each TCR beta cDNA got a 12-nucleotide random molecular identifier. Using its own MiXCR run on the 5' RACE reads, TCRdb lists one record per CDR3 protein. The sample consists of about 670,000 distinct CDR3 sequences, around two fifths of them appearing once. V trimming: 4 bases; J trimming: 0 bases; junction bases outside the gene matches: 8. The CDR3 has 18 amino acids. Germline CDR1 reads LGHNA; CDR2 reads YNFKEQ. What was sequenced was blood. This TCR was recovered from a man older than 75 in good health. The chain joins TRBV4-2 to TRBJ1-4, with TRBD1 matching 10 bases. This CDR3 is CASSPGGTGVSTNEKLFF. The CDR3 DNA reads as TGTGCCAGCAGCCCGGGGGGGACAGGGGTTTCAACTAATGAAAAACTGTTTTTT.